This section outlines one T cell receptor beta chain sequence together with its context. Its antigen is currently unknown. Some clones are missing from TCRdb's copy, which holds only in-frame ones; the method was immunoSEQ multiplex PCR. This repertoire shows tens of thousands of clones, roughly four fifths found once; its top ten account for about 18%. CDR1 is MDHEN, CDR2 SYDVKM, per germline. The CDR3 has 17 residues. Losses at the gene ends were 3 bases for V and 7 bases for J; bases not matched to a gene: 16. This specimen belongs to a study of graft-versus-host responses after intestinal transplantation. The overall study: Multivisceral, liver-intestinal, or isolated intestinal transplants were received by the recipients. Every recipient underwent anti-thymocyte globulin induction, then tacrolimus and steroids for roughly 3 years. Study-wide results and limits: In recipient marrow, GvH clones were found, and some appeared first in ileum or blood. Clonal ratios of graft-versus-host to host-versus-graft in allografts were high for patients exhibiting graft-donor T cell macrochimerism.

Sequenced material: unstimulated CD8+ T cells sorted from spleen or lymph node cells, taken before intestinal transplant. This TCR came from a human donor who received an intestinal transplant. The V gene is TRBV28, the J gene TRBJ1-2, with 8 bases matching TRBD1. CDR3 amino acids: CASSFAIQGVFLAGYTF. The CDR3 nucleotides read TGTGCCAGCAGTTTCGCTATACAGGGGGTCTTCTTAGCTGGCTACACCTTC.